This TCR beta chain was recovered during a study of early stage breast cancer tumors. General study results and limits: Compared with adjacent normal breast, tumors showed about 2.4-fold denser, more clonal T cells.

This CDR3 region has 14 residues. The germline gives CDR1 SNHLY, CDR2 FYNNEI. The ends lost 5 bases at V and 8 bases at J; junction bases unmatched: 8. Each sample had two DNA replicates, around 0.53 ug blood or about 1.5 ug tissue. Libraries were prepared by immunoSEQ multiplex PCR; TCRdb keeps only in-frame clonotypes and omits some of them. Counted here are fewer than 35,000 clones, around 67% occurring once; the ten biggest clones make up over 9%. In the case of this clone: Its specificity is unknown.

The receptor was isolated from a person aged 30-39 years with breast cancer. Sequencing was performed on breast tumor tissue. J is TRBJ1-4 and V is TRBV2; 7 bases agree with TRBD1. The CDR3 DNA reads TGTGCCAGCAGTTACCGGGACAGCGAAGAAAAACTGTTTTTT. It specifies CASSYRDSEEKLFF.